This T cell receptor (beta chain) was retrieved from a study of T cell responses to AZD1222 COVID-19 vaccine. The study, taken as a whole, reports: As reported, nearly half of all spike-specific TCRs target variant regions that are unmutated. The donor group comprised mostly white British people and more females; the analysis possibly underestimated clonal diversity.

About this clone: Its target is unknown.

Sequencing used immunoSEQ multiplex PCR; TCRdb keeps in-frame clones, though not all of them. Seen here are roughly 160,000 clones, roughly 90% observed once, and the top ten hold more than 5.5%. The sequence came from an adult in good health. The material was peripheral blood, obtained on day 0 of AZD1222 vaccination.

This CDR3 reads CASSGGSEPNTEAFF. The CDR3 nucleotides are TGTGCCAGCAGCGGGGGGTCCGAGCCGAACACTGAAGCTTTCTTT. This chain joins TRBV28 and TRBJ1-1; tentatively, D is TRBD1 (5 bases). The germline V and J ends were trimmed by 6 bases and 1 base, with 15 bases remaining between them. Per the germline V gene, CDR1 is MDHEN and CDR2 is SYDVKM. This CDR3 has 15 residues.